The present entry profiles one TCR beta chain with its context. Its matching antigen is unknown. J gave up 8 bases and V 8 bases, and 7 bases lay outside the gene matches. Per germline, CDR1 LNHDA and CDR2 SQIVND (reference sequence). The CDR3 has 13 amino acids. These data come from a study of CD8 T cells in Susac syndrome. Findings and limits, study-wide: It was acknowledged in the study that the number of individuals who were included in its TCR sequencing and HLA analysis was relatively small.

Random hexamers were used to reverse transcribe an amount of about 0.45 to 1 ug RNA. Amplification of the TCR beta CDR3 was carried out by immunoSEQ multiplex PCR, which spanned a total of 54 Vbeta and 13 Jbeta segments. In TCRdb, the immunoSEQ multiplex PCR reads were re-called with MiXCR into one record per CDR3 protein. The data hold a few hundred thousand distinct CDR3 sequences, with around 93% observed a single time. Sequencing of TCR beta was performed on blood CD8+ and CD4+ T cells. TEMRA cells were enriched by FACS, while CD8+ and CD4+ T cells were obtained through a negative isolation that was performed magnetically.

Sequencing input: CD4+ T cells from PBMCs. The chain is built from TRBV19 and TRBJ2-4; 9 nucleotides align to TRBD2. This clonotype originated in a human donor with multiple sclerosis. CDR3: CASAPAGGDIQYF. CDR3 bases: TGTGCCAGTGCCCCTGCGGGGGGGGACATTCAGTACTTC. The variable domain in full, with the rest retrieved from reference TRBV19 and TRBJ2-4, is DGGITQSPKYLFRKEGQNVTLSCEQNLNHDAMYWYRQDPGQGLRLIYYSQIVNDFQKGDIAEGYSVSREKKESFPLTVTSAQKNPTAFYLCASAPAGGDIQYFGAGTRLSVL.